The clone carrying this T cell receptor (beta chain) was counted a few times. Its antigen remains unknown. Trimming removed 5 bases from V and 1 base from J, with 11 bases in between. Germline V lookup: CDR1 SGHTA, CDR2 FQGNSA. This CDR3 is 14 amino acids long. Donors contributed one heparinised blood draw apiece, averaging around 120 mL. A sort by CD45RO/CCR7/CD25/CD127/CD95/CD27 yielded CD4+ naive, central memory, regulatory and stem cell-like memory cells. This record comes from a study of beta chain features in type 1 diabetes. Findings and caveats of the study: Any HLA type influence on TCRB rearrangement was left unresolved here. Possibly, sequencing cDNA over-represented cells that had high TCR expression levels. All four CD4+ subsets from Type 1 diabetes patients carried moderately but significantly shorter TCRB CDR3s.

The investigators reverse transcribed all of the isolated RNA, so they sequenced expressed TCRB transcripts. Profiled with immunoSEQ multiplex PCR; TCRdb holds only in-frame clones, not every one. The sample contains a few hundred thousand clones, around 12% of which appear only once. The source of this sequence is a woman between 18 and 29 years old with type 1 diabetes. This chain links TRBV7-2 with TRBJ2-5; a possible D gene is TRBD2 (5 bases). The sequencing input was naive CD4+ T cells from blood. The CDR3 nucleotides read TGTGCCAGCAGCCCGGACTGGGTCCAAGAGACCCAGTACTTC. It is translated as CASSPDWVQETQYF.